This TCR beta chain originates from a study of cytomegalovirus exposure and HLA in healthy donors. Study-wide points: Certain sequence variants were highly shared and formed a cluster, and this cluster was likely a sequencing artifact. In an earlier analysis, in some 540 donors, most V segments appeared productive either ~87% or ~30% of the time.

PCR used 60 Vbeta primers and 13 Jbeta primers. Source study methods: Unique TCR beta chains numbered about 80 million in a later analysis, with around 11 million shared. Clones were sequenced by immunoSEQ multiplex PCR, and TCRdb holds only the in-frame ones, with some missing. The V and J calls and the clone size are those of that table, but D and trimming were determined from the DNA. The repertoire includes fewer than 30,000 clones, about 64% of them detected once, and around two fifths sits in the top ten. In nominal health when sampled, donors likely had unrecorded immune exposures nonetheless. About this clone itself: What it recognizes is unknown.

Sequencing input: PBMCs. The TCR comes from a male donor in good health and CMV-seropositive.

CDR3 region: CASSFGISAETQYF. The CDR3 DNA reads TGTGCCAGCAGTTTTGGTATTAGCGCGGAGACCCAGTACTTC. The genes are TRBV28 and TRBJ2-5; possibly TRBD2 for D (5 bases). CDR3 length: 14 residues. Trimming cost V 3 bases and J 5 bases, with 13 bases left between them. Germline CDR1 MDHEN, CDR2 SYDVKM.